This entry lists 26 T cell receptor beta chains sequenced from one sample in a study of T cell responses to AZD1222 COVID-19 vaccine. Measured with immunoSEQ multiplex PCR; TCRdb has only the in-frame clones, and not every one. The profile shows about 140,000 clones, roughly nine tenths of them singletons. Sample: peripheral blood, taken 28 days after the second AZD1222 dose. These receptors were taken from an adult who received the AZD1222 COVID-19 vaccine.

The CDR3 loop reads CASSHSDRANYGYTF. Written as DNA, the CDR3 is TGTGCCAGCAGCCATTCCGACAGGGCGAACTATGGCTACACCTTC. This rearrangement joins TRBV7-2 to TRBJ1-2, with 7 bases that match TRBD1. J was trimmed by 2 bases and V by 5 bases; bases with no gene match: 8. CDR3 length equals 15 residues. CDR1 is SGHTA and CDR2 is FQGNSA in the germline V gene. Combining the CDR3 with reference TRBV7-2 and TRBJ1-2 gives the whole variable domain GAGVSQSPSNKVTEKGKDVELRCDPISGHTALYWYRQSLGQGLEFLIYFQGNSAPDKSGLPSDRFSAERTGGSVSTLTIQRTQQEDSAVYLCASSHSDRANYGYTFGSGTRLTVV.

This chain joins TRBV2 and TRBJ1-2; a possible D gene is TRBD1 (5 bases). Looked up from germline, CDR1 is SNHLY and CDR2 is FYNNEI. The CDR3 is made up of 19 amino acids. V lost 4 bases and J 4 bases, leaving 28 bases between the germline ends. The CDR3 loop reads CASSASLRFRENRIYGYTF. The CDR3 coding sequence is TGTGCCAGCAGTGCGTCCCTTAGGTTCAGGGAAAATAGGATCTATGGCTACACCTTC.

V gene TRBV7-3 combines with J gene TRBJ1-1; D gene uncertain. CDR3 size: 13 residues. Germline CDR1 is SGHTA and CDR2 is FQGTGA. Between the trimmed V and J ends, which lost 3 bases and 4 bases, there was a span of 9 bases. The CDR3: CASSFMRGTEAFF. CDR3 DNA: TGTGCCAGCAGCTTTATGCGGGGCACTGAAGCTTTCTTT.

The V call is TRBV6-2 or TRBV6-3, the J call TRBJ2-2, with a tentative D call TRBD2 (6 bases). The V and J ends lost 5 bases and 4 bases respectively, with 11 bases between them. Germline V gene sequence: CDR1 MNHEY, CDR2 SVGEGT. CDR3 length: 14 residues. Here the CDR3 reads CASSNGDFTGELFF. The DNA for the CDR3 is TGTGCCAGCAGTAATGGGGACTTCACCGGGGAGCTGTTTTTT.

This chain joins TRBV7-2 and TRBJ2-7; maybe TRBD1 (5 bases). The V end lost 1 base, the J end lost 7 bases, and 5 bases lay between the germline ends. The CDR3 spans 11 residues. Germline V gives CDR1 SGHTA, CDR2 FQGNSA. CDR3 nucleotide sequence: TGTGCCAGCAGCTTAGGGACAGAGCAGTACTTC. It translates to CASSLGTEQYF.

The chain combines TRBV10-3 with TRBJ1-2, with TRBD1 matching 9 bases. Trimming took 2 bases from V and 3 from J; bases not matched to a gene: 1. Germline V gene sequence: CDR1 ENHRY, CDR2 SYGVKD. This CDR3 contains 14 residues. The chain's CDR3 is CAISERQGDYGYTF. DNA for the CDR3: TGTGCCATCAGTGAGCGACAGGGGGACTATGGCTACACCTTC.

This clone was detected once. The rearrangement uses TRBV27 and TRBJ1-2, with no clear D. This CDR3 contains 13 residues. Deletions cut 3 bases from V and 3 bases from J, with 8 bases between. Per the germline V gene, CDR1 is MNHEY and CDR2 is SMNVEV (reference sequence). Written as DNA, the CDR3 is TGTGCCAGCAGTTTGCGTCAGCACTATGGCTACACCTTC. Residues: CASSLRQHYGYTF.

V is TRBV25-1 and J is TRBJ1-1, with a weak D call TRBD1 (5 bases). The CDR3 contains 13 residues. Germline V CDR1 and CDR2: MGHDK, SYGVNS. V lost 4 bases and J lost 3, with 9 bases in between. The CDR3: CASSAIRDTEAFF. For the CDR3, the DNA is TGTGCCAGCAGTGCGATCAGGGACACTGAAGCTTTCTTT. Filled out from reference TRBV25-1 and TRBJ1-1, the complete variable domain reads EADIYQTPRYLVIGTGKKITLECSQTMGHDKMYWYQQDPGMELHLIHYSYGVNSTEKGDLSSESTVSRIRTEHFPLTLESARPSHTSQYLCASSAIRDTEAFFGQGTRLTVV.

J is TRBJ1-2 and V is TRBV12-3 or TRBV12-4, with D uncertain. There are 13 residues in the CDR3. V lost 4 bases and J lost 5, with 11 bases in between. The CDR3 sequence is CASSSAARYGYTF. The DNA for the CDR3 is TGTGCCAGCAGTTCCGCAGCCAGGTATGGCTACACCTTC.

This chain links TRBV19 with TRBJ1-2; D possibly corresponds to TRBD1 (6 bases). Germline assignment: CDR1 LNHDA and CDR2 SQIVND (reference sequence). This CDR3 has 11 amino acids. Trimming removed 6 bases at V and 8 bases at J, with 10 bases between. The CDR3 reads CASRAGEGYTF. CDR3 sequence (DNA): TGTGCCAGTAGGGCAGGGGAAGGCTACACCTTC.

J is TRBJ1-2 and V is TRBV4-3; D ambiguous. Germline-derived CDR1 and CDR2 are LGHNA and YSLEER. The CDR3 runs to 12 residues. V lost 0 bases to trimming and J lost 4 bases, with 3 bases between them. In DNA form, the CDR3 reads TGCGCCAGCAGCCAAGAACCCTATGGCTACACCTTC. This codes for CASSQEPYGYTF.

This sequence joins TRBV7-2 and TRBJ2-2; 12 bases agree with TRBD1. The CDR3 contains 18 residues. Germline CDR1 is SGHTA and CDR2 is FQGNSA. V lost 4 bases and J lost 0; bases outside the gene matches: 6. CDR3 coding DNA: TGTGCCAGCAGCTGGCCGGGACAGGGGGCAACGAACACCGGGGAGCTGTTTTTT. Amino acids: CASSWPGQGATNTGELFF.

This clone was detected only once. The CDR3 loop is CASSLDPVGSSYEQYF. CDR3 in DNA: TGTGCCAGCAGCTTGGACCCCGTTGGGAGCTCCTACGAGCAGTACTTC. The chain is built from TRBV5-4 and TRBJ2-7; tentative D call: TRBD2 (5 bases). The CDR3 is made up of 16 amino acids. In germline, CDR1 is SGHNT, CDR2 YYREEE (reference sequence). Trimming stripped 0 bases from V and 0 bases from J, with 13 bases between.

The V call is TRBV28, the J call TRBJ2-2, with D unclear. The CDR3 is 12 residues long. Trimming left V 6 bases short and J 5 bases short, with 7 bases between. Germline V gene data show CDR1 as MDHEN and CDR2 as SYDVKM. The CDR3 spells CASRTRTGELFF. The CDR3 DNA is TGTGCCAGCAGAACGAGGACCGGGGAGCTGTTTTTT. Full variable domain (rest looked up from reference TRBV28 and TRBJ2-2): DVKVTQSSRYLVKRTGEKVFLECVQDMDHENMFWYRQDPGLGLRLIYFSYDVKMKEKGDIPEGYSVSREKKERFSLILESASTNQTSMYLCASRTRTGELFFGEGSRLTVL.

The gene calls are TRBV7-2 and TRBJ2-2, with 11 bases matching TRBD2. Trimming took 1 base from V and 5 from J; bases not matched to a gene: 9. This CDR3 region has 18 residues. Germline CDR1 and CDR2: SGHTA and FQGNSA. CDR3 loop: CASSLGTSGSSVTGELFF. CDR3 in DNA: TGTGCCAGCAGCTTAGGAACTAGCGGGAGTAGTGTGACCGGGGAGCTGTTTTTT.

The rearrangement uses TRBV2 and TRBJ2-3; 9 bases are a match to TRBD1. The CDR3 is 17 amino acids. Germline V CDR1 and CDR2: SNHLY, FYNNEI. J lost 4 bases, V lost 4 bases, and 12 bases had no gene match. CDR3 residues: CASSVTGTGHFADTQYF. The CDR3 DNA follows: TGTGCCAGCAGTGTTACCGGGACAGGGCATTTTGCAGATACGCAGTATTTT.

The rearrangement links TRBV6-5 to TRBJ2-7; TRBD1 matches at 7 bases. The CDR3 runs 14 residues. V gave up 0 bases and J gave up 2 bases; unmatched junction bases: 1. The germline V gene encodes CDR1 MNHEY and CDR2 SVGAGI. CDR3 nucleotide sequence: TGTGCCAGCAGTTACTCGGGGACAGCCTACGAGCAGTACTTC. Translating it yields CASSYSGTAYEQYF.

CDR3 coding DNA: TGTGCCAGCAGTTCCTGGGCCGGTGAAGCTTTCTTT. It translates to CASSSWAGEAFF. The V call is TRBV6-5, the J call TRBJ1-1, with unresolved D. CDR1 and CDR2 from the germline V gene are MNHEY and SVGAGI. The CDR3 is 12 amino acids. Trimming removed 4 bases at V and 7 bases at J, with 10 bases between.

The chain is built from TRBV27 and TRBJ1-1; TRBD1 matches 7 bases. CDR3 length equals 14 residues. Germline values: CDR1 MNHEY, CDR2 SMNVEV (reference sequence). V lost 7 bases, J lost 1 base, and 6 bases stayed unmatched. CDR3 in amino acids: CASTPGGGNTEAFF. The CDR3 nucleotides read TGTGCCAGCACCCCAGGGGGAGGGAACACTGAAGCTTTCTTT.

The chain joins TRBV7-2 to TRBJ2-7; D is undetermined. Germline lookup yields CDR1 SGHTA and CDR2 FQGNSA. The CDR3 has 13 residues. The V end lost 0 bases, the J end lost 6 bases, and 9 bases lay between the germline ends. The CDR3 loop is CASSLAPPTEQYF. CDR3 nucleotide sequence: TGTGCCAGCAGCTTAGCCCCCCCCACCGAGCAGTACTTC.

In nucleotides, the CDR3 is TGCGCCAGCAGCCAAGATAGCGCAAATGAGCAGTTCTTC. Protein sequence: CASSQDSANEQFF. The V gene is TRBV4-3, the J gene TRBJ2-1; TRBD2 might be the D (5 bases). The CDR3 loop spans 13 amino acids. The germline V and J ends were trimmed by 0 bases and 7 bases, with 7 bases remaining between them. CDR1 is LGHNA and CDR2 is YSLEER in the germline V gene.

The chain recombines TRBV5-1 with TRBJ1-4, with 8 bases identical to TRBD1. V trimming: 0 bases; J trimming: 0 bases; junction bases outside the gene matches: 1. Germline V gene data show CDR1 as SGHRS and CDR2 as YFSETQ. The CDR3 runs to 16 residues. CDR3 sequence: CASSLGDRPTNEKLFF. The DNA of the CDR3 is TGCGCCAGCAGCTTGGGGGACAGGCCAACTAATGAAAAACTGTTTTTT.

CDR3 protein: CASSQDRDQPQHF. In nucleotides, the CDR3 is TGCGCCAGCAGCCAAGATAGGGATCAGCCCCAGCATTTT. J is TRBJ1-5 and V is TRBV4-3; D uncertain. The germline V gene has CDR1 LGHNA and CDR2 YSLEER. This CDR3 spans 13 amino acids. Trimming shortened V by 0 bases and J by 5 bases, and 5 bases separated the two germline ends.

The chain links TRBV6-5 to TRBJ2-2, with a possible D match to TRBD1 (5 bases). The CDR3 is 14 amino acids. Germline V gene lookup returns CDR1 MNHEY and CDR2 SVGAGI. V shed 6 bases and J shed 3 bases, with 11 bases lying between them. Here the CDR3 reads CASRNTGYTGELFF. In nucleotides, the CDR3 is TGTGCCAGCAGGAACACAGGCTACACCGGGGAGCTGTTTTTT.

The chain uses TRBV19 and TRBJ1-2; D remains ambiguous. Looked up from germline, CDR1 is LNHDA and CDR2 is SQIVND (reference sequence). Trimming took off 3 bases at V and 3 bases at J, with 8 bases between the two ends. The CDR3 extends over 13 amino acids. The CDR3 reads CASSMTVYYGYTF. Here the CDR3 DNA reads TGTGCCAGTAGTATGACCGTATACTATGGCTACACCTTC. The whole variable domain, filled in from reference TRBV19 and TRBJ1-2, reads DGGITQSPKYLFRKEGQNVTLSCEQNLNHDAMYWYRQDPGQGLRLIYYSQIVNDFQKGDIAEGYSVSREKKESFPLTVTSAQKNPTAFYLCASSMTVYYGYTFGSGTRLTVV.

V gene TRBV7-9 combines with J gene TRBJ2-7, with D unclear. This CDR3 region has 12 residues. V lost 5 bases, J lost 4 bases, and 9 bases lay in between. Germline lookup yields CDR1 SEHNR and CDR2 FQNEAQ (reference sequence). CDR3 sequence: CASSPPGYEQYF. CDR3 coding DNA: TGTGCCAGCAGCCCCCCGGGTTACGAGCAGTACTTC.